A selection of T cell receptor beta chains follows, all from one sample in a study of blood T cell repertoires in COVID-19. Profiling relied on immunoSEQ multiplex PCR, and the TCRdb table lists in-frame clones only, not all of them. The sample yields 130,000 or so clones, around three quarters seen once. Sequences were obtained from peripheral blood. Receptors were obtained from a human donor in a cohort sampled during active COVID-19. Each CDR3 is given with its conserved first and last residue. D genes are given only for firm matches. Only part of the rows carry a size: once, few, many, or a class if the clone is expanded.

. TRBJ2-2 TRBV4-2 TRBD2 TGTGCCAGCAGCCAAGCTATTGGACTAGCGGGGGGACTTAACACCGGGGAGCTGTTTTTT CASSQAIGLAGGLNTGELFF
once TRBJ1-2 TRBV5-4 TRBD1 TGTGCCAGCAGCTTGCGGGCGGACAGGGGTTATGGCTACACCTTC CASSLRADRGYGYTF
. TRBJ1-5 TRBV6-5 TRBD1 TGTGCCAGCAACCACGACAGGGGCAGCAATCAGCCCCAGCATTTT CASNHDRGSNQPQHF
. TRBJ1-4 TRBV6-6 TRBD1 TGTGCCAGCAGCGACAGGGGGAACGAAAAACTGTTTTTT CASSDRGNEKLFF
once TRBJ1-2 TRBV6-5 TRBD1 TGTGCCAGCAGTTACGACAGGGGTAAAAACTATGGCTACACCTTC CASSYDRGKNYGYTF
. TRBJ2-7 TRBV4-1 . TGCGCCAGCAGCCAAGCTCTCCCCTTCTACGAGCAGTACTTC CASSQALPFYEQYF
. TRBJ1-5 TRBV13 TRBD1 TGTGCCAGCAGCTTAGGCGCGGTTGGACAGGGGCGCAATCAGCCCCAGCATTTT CASSLGAVGQGRNQPQHF
. TRBJ2-1 TRBV6-5 . TGTGCCAGCAGGTACCGGTTTACCTCCTACAATGAGCAGTTCTTC CASRYRFTSYNEQFF
. TRBJ1-2 TRBV19 . TGTGCCAGTAGTATGACAGGCTATGGCTACACCTTC CASSMTGYGYTF
. TRBJ2-5 TRBV19 TRBD1 TGTGCCAGTAGTATAGACCGGGACAGGGGACCACAAGAGACCCAGTACTTC CASSIDRDRGPQETQYF
. TRBJ2-1 TRBV3-1/TRBV3-2 . TGTGCCAGCAGCCCACACCCGGGAGTCCCCTACAATGAGCAGTTCTTC CASSPHPGVPYNEQFF
. TRBJ1-2 TRBV2 . TGTGCCAGCAGTGGTTTAGGGGGCTATGGCTACACCTTC CASSGLGGYGYTF
once TRBJ2-6 TRBV30 TRBD1 TGTGCCAGCACAGGGGGCGCTGGGGCCAACGTCCTGACTTTC CASTGGAGANVLTF
. TRBJ2-3 TRBV30 TRBD2 TGTGCCTTTGTCACCGGGACTAGCGGGGGGAGAAGCACAGATACGCAGTATTTT CAFVTGTSGGRSTDTQYF
. TRBJ2-2 TRBV19 . TGTGCCAGTAGTAGACAATCCACCGGGGAGCTGTTTTTT CASSRQSTGELFF
once TRBJ2-3 TRBV5-6 . TGTGCCAGCAGCTCTTGGGGGGTAAGGGCAGATACGCAGTATTTT CASSSWGVRADTQYF
. TRBJ1-2 TRBV2 TRBD1 TGTGCCAGCTACCGGGACAGGGGGGGCGGCTACACCTTC CASYRDRGGGYTF
few TRBJ1-1 TRBV10-2 . TGCGCCAGCAGTGAGCCCCAGGTGATGAACACTGAAGCTTTCTTT CASSEPQVMNTEAFF
. TRBJ1-1 TRBV7-8 . TGTGCCAGCAGCTTAATAGAGGTTTTGGCAGTTAACACTGAAGCTTTCTTT CASSLIEVLAVNTEAFF
. TRBJ2-7 TRBV6-5 . TGTGCCAGCAGATCCTCGACAGGACCCTACGAGCAGTACTTC CASRSSTGPYEQYF
. TRBJ1-2 TRBV11-2 . TGTGCCAGCGGATATTCAGGGGAGTTC CASGYSGEF
. TRBJ1-5 TRBV30 . TGTGCCTGGAGTGTACCCAGGCATAGCAATCAGCCCCAGCATTTT CAWSVPRHSNQPQHF
. TRBJ1-5 TRBV5-1 . TGCGCCAGCAGGTTCACAGGGAATGGTAATCAGCCCCAGCATTTT CASRFTGNGNQPQHF
. TRBJ1-2 TRBV9 TRBD1 TGTGCCAGCAGCGTAGAGGGACAGGGGGCGACCTTC CASSVEGQGATF
few TRBJ1-4 TRBV6-6 . TGTGCCAGCAGCACGTCACAGAATAATGAAAAACTGTTTTTT CASSTSQNNEKLFF
. TRBJ2-7 TRBV18 . TGTGCCAGCTCACTTCGTGACGGAGCTGGCGAGCAGTACTTC CASSLRDGAGEQYF
. TRBJ2-2 TRBV5-6 . TGTGCCAGCAGCTTGGAATGGAGACCGAACACCGGGGAGCTGTTTTTT CASSLEWRPNTGELFF
. TRBJ2-3 TRBV6-2/TRBV6-3 . TGTGCCAGCAGCCTGGAGGGATCAGGTAGCACAGATACGCAGTATTTT CASSLEGSGSTDTQYF
. TRBJ2-7 TRBV6-5 . TGTGCCAGCAGCCCCGGCAGGGAAATCAACGAGCAGTACTTC CASSPGREINEQYF
. TRBJ1-6 TRBV2 TRBD1 TGTGCCAGCAGTCGGACAGGGCTGAATGATTCACCCCTCCACTTT CASSRTGLNDSPLHF
. TRBJ2-5 TRBV4-2 TRBD2 TGTGCCAGCAGCCAAGCCCCTAGCGGGGGGGCCGGAGAGACCCAGTACTTC CASSQAPSGGAGETQYF
few TRBJ1-2 TRBV6-1 . TGTGCCAGCAGTGAATACGAGACAGCTAACTATGGCTACACCTTC CASSEYETANYGYTF
once TRBJ1-2 TRBV30 . TGTGCCTGGAGCGCGGGTCGGGCCTCGTCGGATGGCTACACCTTC CAWSAGRASSDGYTF
. TRBJ1-2 TRBV7-2 TRBD1 TGTGCCAGCAGCCCCCCCCCGTGGAGGGGGCCCCCGTATGGCTACACCTTC CASSPPPWRGPPYGYTF
. TRBJ2-6 TRBV4-2 TRBD1 TGTGCCAGCAGCCAAGATATTAAAAGGACAGGGCCCTCTGGGGCCAACGTCCTGACTTTC CASSQDIKRTGPSGANVLTF
. TRBJ1-2 TRBV30 . TGTGCCTGGAGTCCCAGGCCGGATGGCTACACCTTC CAWSPRPDGYTF
. TRBJ2-1 TRBV6-5 TRBD1 TGTGCCAGCAGTCAGACAGGGGCTGGAGAGCAGTTCTTC CASSQTGAGEQFF
. TRBJ2-7 TRBV6-5 TRBD2 TGTGCCAGCAGGCGGACTAGCGGAAGCTACGAGCAGTACTTC CASRRTSGSYEQYF
few TRBJ2-3 TRBV10-3 TRBD2 TGTGCCATCAATTCAGCGGGGGGGCATGGAGATACGCAGTATTTT CAINSAGGHGDTQYF
. TRBJ1-2 TRBV20-1 TRBD1 TGCAGTGCTAGTTTGGGACAGGGAAACTATGGCTACACCTTC CSASLGQGNYGYTF
. TRBJ1-3 TRBV7-9 TRBD1 TGTGCCAGCAGCTCGACAGGGTATACCTCCTCTGGAAACACCATATATTTT CASSSTGYTSSGNTIYF
once TRBJ1-1 TRBV19 . TGTGCCAGTAGTGCCTCAGGGAGGCAAACAGCTGAAGCTTTCTTT CASSASGRQTAEAFF
few TRBJ1-2 TRBV11-2 . TGTGCCAGCAGCCCGGGGTGGGCCTATGGCTACACCTTC CASSPGWAYGYTF
. TRBJ1-5 TRBV11-2 . TGTGCCAGCAGCTTAGATCAGGGCAATCAGCCCCAGCATTTT CASSLDQGNQPQHF
. TRBJ2-5 TRBV7-6 TRBD2 TGTGCCAGCAGCCAGACTAGCGGGAACCAAGAGACCCAGTACTTC CASSQTSGNQETQYF
. TRBJ2-4 TRBV5-6 . TGTGCCAGCAGCTTGACAGGGTTTGAGACCAAAAACATTCAGTACTTC CASSLTGFETKNIQYF
. TRBJ2-1 TRBV20-1 TRBD1 TGCAGTGCTGGTGGGGGACAGGGGTACAATGAGCAGTTCTTC CSAGGGQGYNEQFF
. TRBJ2-2 TRBV23-1 . TGCGCCAGCAGGTTAGGCGGACAGAACACCGGGGAGCTGTTTTTT CASRLGGQNTGELFF
. TRBJ2-7 TRBV29-1 . TGCAGCGTTGTACAGACCTACGAGCAGTACTTC CSVVQTYEQYF
. TRBJ1-4 TRBV2 . TGTGCCAGCAGTGTTCGGGGAGGTGAAAAACTGTTTTTT CASSVRGGEKLFF
. TRBJ2-7 TRBV28 TRBD1 TGTGCCAGCAGTCGGGGACAGCCGTCCTACGAGCAGTACTTC CASSRGQPSYEQYF
. TRBJ1-2 TRBV7-9 . TGTGCCAGCAGCTTATGGCAGGGTCGCCCGCTAGGCTATGGCTACACCTTC CASSLWQGRPLGYGYTF
. TRBJ1-1 TRBV11-2 . TGTGCCAGCAGCTTAAACCCGCAGGGGACCACTGAAGCTTTCTTT CASSLNPQGTTEAFF
. TRBJ1-1 TRBV6-5 . TGTGCCAGCAGTTGGGGACAGAACACTGAAGCTTTCTTT CASSWGQNTEAFF
. TRBJ2-6 TRBV27 . TGTGCCAGCAGGACAGGTGTGGCCAACGTCCTGACTTTC CASRTGVANVLTF